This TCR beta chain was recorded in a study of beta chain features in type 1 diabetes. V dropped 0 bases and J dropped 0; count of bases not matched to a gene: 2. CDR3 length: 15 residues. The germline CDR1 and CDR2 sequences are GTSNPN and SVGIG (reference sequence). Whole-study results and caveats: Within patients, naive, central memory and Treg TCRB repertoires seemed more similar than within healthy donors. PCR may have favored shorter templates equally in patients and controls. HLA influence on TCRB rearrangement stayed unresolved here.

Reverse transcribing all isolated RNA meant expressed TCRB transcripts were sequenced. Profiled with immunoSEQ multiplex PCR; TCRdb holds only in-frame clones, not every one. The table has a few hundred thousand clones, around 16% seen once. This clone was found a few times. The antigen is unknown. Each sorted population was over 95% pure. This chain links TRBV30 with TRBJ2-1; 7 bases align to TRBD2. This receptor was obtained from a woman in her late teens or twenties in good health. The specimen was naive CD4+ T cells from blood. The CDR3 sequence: CAWSVLAASYNEQFF. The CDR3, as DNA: TGTGCCTGGAGTGTTCTAGCGGCCTCCTACAATGAGCAGTTCTTC.